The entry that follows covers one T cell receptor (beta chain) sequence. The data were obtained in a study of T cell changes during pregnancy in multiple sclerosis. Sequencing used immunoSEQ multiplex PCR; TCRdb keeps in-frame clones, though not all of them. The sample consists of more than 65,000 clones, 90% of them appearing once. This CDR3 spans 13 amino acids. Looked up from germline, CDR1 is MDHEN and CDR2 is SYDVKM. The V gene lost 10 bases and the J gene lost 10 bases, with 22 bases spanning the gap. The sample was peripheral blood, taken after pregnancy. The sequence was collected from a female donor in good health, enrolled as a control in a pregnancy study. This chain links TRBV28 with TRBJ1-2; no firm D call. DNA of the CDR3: TGTGCCACCACGCATGGGAGGGTTGGCGTCTACACCTTC. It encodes CATTHGRVGVYTF.